This T cell receptor (beta chain) was documented in a study of cytomegalovirus exposure and HLA in healthy donors. Points from the study as a whole: For cytomegalovirus status, the classifier reportedly gave diagnoses with high specificity and sensitivity. Trimming of TCR beta V- and J-genes showed a link, identified in a later analysis, to a missense DCLRE1C variant.

Points on this clone: Its antigen is not identified.

V lost 5 bases, J lost 1 base, and 7 bases stayed unmatched. The CDR3 runs to 17 residues. The germline V gene encodes CDR1 LNHDA and CDR2 SQIVND (reference sequence). The PCR contained 60 Vbeta and 13 Jbeta primers. Using immunoSEQ multiplex PCR, the repertoire was profiled, and TCRdb retains in-frame clones only, with some absent. The profile shows around 64,000 clones, 70% to 90% of them singletons. The TCR was taken from a woman younger than 45 in good health and CMV-seronegative. The sample taken for sequencing was PBMCs. The chain joins TRBV19 to TRBJ2-3; 12 bases fit TRBD2. The CDR3 loop reads CASSPRTSGARTDTQYF. The CDR3 region has the DNA TGTGCCAGTAGTCCTAGGACTAGCGGGGCCCGCACAGATACGCAGTATTTT.